The present T cell receptor beta chain was sequenced within a study of T cell responses to AZD1222 COVID-19 vaccine. General study results and limits: The number of AZD1222 recipients seropositive at baseline was only 5 to 7.

TCRdb's table, derived via immunoSEQ multiplex PCR, lists solely in-frame clones and lacks some. The profile covers 120,000 to 150,000 clones, with around 89% appearing a single time and under 3.5% taken by the ten largest. Germline loops: CDR1 LGHDT, CDR2 YNNKEL (reference sequence). Trimming removed 6 bases from V and 4 bases from J, with 12 bases in between. CDR3 length equals 13 residues. Remarks on this clone: Its antigen remains unknown.

This chain joins TRBV3-1 (or the pseudogene TRBV3-2) and TRBJ1-1, with D hard to call. The TCR comes from an adult in good health. The source was peripheral blood, collected on day 0 of AZD1222 vaccination. This chain's CDR3 is CASSKGYGTEAFF. The CDR3 region has the DNA TGTGCCAGCAGTAAGGGATATGGCACTGAAGCTTTCTTT.